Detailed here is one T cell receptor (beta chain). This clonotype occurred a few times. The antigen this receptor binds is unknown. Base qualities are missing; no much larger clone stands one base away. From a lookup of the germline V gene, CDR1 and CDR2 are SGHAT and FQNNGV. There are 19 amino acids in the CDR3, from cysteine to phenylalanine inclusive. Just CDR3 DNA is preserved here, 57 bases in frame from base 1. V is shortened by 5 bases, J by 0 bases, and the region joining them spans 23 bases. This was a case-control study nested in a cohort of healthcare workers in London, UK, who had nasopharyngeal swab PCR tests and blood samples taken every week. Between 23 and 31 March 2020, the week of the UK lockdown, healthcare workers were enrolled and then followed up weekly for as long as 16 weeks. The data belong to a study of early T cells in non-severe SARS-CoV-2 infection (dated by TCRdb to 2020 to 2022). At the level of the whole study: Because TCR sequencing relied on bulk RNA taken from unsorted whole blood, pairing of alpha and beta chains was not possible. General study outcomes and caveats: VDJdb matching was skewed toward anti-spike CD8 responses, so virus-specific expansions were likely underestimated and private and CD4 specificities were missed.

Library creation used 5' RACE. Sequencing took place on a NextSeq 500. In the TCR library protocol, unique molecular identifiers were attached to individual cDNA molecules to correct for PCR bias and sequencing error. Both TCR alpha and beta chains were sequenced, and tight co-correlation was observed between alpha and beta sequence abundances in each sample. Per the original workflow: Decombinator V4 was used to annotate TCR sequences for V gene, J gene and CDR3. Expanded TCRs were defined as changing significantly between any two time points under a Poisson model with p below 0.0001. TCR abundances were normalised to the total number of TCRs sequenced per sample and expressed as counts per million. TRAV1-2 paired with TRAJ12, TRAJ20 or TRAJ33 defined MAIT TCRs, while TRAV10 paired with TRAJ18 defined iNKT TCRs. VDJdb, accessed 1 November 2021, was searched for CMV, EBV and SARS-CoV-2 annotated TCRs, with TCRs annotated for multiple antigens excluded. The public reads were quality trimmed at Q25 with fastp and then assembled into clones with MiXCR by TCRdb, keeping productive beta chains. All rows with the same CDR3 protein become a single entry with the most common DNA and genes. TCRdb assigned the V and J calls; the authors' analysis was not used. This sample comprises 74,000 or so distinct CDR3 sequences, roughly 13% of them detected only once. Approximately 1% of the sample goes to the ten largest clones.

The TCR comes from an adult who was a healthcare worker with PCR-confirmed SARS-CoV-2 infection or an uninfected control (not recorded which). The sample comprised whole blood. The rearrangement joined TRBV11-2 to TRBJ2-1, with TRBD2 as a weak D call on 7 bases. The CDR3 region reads CASSILGVGGPSSYNEQFF. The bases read TGTGCCAGCAGCATCTTAGGGGTCGGGGGGCCTAGCTCCTACAATGAGCAGTTCTTC. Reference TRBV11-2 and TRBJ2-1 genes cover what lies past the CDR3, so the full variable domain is EAGVAQSPRYKIIEKRQSVAFWCNPISGHATLYWYQQILGQGPKLLIQFQNNGVVDDSQLPKDRFSAERLKGVDSTLKIQPAKLEDSAVYLCASSILGVGGPSSYNEQFFGPGTRLTVL.